This T cell receptor (beta chain) was retrieved from a study of early T cells in non-severe SARS-CoV-2 infection. About the research overall: Unsorted whole blood bulk RNA was sequenced, with unpaired chains. Overall study results and limits: VDJdb matching favored anti-spike CD8 responses, missing private and CD4 specificities.

CDR1 and CDR2 (germline): LNHDA, SQIVND (reference sequence). Trimming took 6 bases from V and 4 from J; bases not matched to a gene: 14. This CDR3 has 17 amino acids. This clonotype has more than one count but fewer than ten. Antigen: not known. Attachment of unique molecular identifiers to individual cDNA molecules was performed. TCRdb ran MiXCR on the 5' RACE reads and lists one entry per CDR3 protein. The sample consists of around 67,000 distinct CDR3 sequences, around a tenth of them appearing once. The clonotype originates from an adult who was a healthcare worker with PCR-confirmed SARS-CoV-2 infection or an uninfected control (not recorded which). What was sequenced was whole blood. The V call is TRBV19, the J call TRBJ2-1; the match to TRBD2 covers 8 bases. DNA of the CDR3: TGTGCCAGTAGCCTGACTAGCGCCCGACCCACTTACAATGAGCAGTTCTTC. It specifies CASSLTSARPTYNEQFF.